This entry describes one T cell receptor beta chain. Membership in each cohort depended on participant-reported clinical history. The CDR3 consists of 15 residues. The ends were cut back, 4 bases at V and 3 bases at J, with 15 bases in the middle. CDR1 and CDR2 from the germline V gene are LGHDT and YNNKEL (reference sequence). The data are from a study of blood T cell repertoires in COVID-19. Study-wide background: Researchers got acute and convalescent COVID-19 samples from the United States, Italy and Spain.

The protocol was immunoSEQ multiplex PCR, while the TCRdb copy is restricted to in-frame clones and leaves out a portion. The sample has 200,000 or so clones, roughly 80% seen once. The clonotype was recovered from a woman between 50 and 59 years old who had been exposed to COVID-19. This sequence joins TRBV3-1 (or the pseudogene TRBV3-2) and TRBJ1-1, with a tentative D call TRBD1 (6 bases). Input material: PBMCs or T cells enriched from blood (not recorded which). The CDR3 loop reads CASSPLAGAYTEAFF. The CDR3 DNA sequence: TGTGCCAGCAGCCCCCTTGCGGGGGCGTACACTGAAGCTTTCTTT.